Listed here is a single T cell receptor (beta chain). This specimen comes from a study of Ad26.COV2.S vaccination and SARS-CoV-2 variants. Across the study: Into the muscle, Ad26.COV2.S was dosed once or twice, 56 days apart.

Data came from immunoSEQ multiplex PCR; TCRdb stores just in-frame clones and leaves some out. Seen here are around 450,000 clones, 90% observed once, and the top ten hold around 4.5%. The CDR3 has 15 residues. With 4 bases removed from V and 4 bases from J, the gap between germline ends came to 16 bases. Germline values: CDR1 SGHTS, CDR2 YDEGEE. The sample's treatment: about 20 received Ad26.COV2.S at low or high dose, single or two shots; 5 received placebo; per-sample allocation not given. Sampling happened 63 days after the first vaccine or placebo injection. The receptor's source is a person between 18 and 60 years old who received the Ad26.COV2.S COVID-19 vaccine or a placebo. Material: peripheral blood, obtained in a trial of Ad26.COV2.S vaccine versus placebo. This rearrangement joins TRBV5-8 to TRBJ2-3, with D possibly TRBD2 on 6 matching bases. CDR3 sequence: CASSDGGKIADTQYF. CDR3 sequence (DNA): TGTGCCAGCAGCGATGGGGGGAAAATCGCAGATACGCAGTATTTT.